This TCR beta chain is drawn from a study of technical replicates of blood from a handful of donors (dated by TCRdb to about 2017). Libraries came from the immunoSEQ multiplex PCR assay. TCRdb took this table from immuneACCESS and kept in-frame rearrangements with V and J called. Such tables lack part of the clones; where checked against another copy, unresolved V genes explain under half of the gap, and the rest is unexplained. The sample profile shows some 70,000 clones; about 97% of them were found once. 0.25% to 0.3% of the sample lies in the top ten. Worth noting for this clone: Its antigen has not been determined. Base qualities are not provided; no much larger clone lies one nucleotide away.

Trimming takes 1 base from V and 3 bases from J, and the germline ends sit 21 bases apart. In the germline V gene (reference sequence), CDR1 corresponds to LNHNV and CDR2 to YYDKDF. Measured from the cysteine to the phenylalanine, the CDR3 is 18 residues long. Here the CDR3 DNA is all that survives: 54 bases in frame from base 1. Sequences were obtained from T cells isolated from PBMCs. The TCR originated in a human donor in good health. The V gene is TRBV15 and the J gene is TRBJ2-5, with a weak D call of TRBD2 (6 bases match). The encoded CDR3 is CATSRAVGPAGKEETQYF. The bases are TGTGCCACCAGCAGAGCCGTTGGGCCGGCGGGGAAAGAAGAGACCCAGTACTTC.